This T cell receptor beta chain was observed in a study of radiation and T cells in renal cell carcinoma. Findings and limits, study-wide: In blood, top tumor clones expanded by 2 weeks, shrinking by 4.

Assay: immunoSEQ multiplex PCR; the TCRdb copy retains only in-frame clones and omits some. The data hold about 160,000 clones, with less than 90% observed a single time. This sample's time point: baseline pretreatment blood. Described treatment: 15 Gy SBRT to primary tumor, nephrectomy 4 weeks later. Trimming removed 4 bases from V and 0 bases from J, with 10 bases in between. Germline lookup yields CDR1 SQVTM and CDR2 ANQGSEA. CDR3 size: 13 residues. Details on this clone: Its antigen is undetermined. This specimen includes other DNA sequences encoding the same CDR3.

The material was blood, obtained from a patient whose treatment included radiotherapy and nephrectomy. This receptor was taken from a woman aged 70-85 years with renal cell carcinoma. The chain has TRBV29-1 and TRBJ2-7; D is perhaps TRBD1 (6 bases). The CDR3 nucleotides read TGCAGCGTTGTCAGGGGTCCCTCCTACGAGCAGTACTTC. Encoded protein: CSVVRGPSYEQYF.